This T cell receptor (beta chain) was sequenced during a study of CXCR3-negative and CXCR3-positive naive CD8 T cells. Whole-study results and caveats: Whereas both naive subsets had comparably high diversity, memory CD8+ cells had much lower diversity. The study found more hydrophobic TRB CDR3s in CXCR3-positive naive cells than in CXCR3-negative naive cells.

UMI-labeled 5' RACE TRB cDNA libraries were prepared from the cells. TCRdb reanalyzed the 5' RACE reads, giving one entry per CDR3 protein sequence and no DNA. Its table records about 89,000 distinct CDR3 sequences. The V gene's germline CDR1 is SGHTA and CDR2 FQGTGA. The CDR3 spans 15 residues. Points on this clonotype: Its specificity is not known.

What was sequenced was naive CXCR3+ CD8+ T cells from blood. Subset here: CD45RO-CCR7+CD27+CD95- naive CD8+ T cells expressing CXCR3 (TNR3+). The rearrangement uses TRBV7-3 and TRBJ2-3; the D call from TCRdb, TRBD1, cannot be confirmed without DNA. The sequence derives from a human donor in good health. Some clones in this sample may be carry-over from other donors' samples. CDR3 amino acids: CASSPAGTSTDTQYF.